One sample yielded the 18 T cell receptor beta chains listed below, sequenced in a study of T cell repertoires in cytomegalovirus infection. TCRdb itself ran the reads through MiXCR, one entry per CDR3 protein. Of about 490,000 distinct CDR3 sequences listed, more than 25% are singletons. The sequenced material came from PBMCs. These receptors all stem from a human donor in good health (CMV status not recorded). Some clones in this sample may be carry-over from other donors' samples.

The chain employs TRBV5-1 and TRBJ2-7, with D possibly being TRBD1 (7 bases). Germline V lookup: CDR1 SGHRS, CDR2 YFSETQ. The V end lost 0 bases, the J end lost 3 bases, and 10 bases lay between the germline ends. The CDR3 runs 14 residues. CDR3 loop: CASSLEQGGYEQYF. The CDR3 bases are TGCGCCAGCAGCTTGGAGCAGGGGGGCTACGAGCAGTACTTC.

This clonotype came up many times. V gene TRBV7-2 combines with J gene TRBJ1-1; TRBD1 aligns across 9 bases. V lost 0 bases to trimming and J lost 4 bases; unmatched junction nucleotides: 6. CDR3 length equals 16 residues. The germline gives CDR1 SGHTA, CDR2 FQGNSA. CDR3: CASSLAPGQGSTEAFF. DNA of the CDR3: TGTGCCAGCAGCTTAGCCCCCGGACAGGGGAGCACTGAAGCTTTCTTT.

The V and J genes are TRBV10-3 and TRBJ2-5, with TRBD2 matching over 9 bases. V was pared by 6 bases and J by 4 bases, with 9 bases of the junction left unmatched. From germline, CDR1 is ENHRY and CDR2 SYGVKD. CDR3 length: 15 amino acids. Here the CDR3 reads CAISQLAGSGETQYF. CDR3 DNA: TGTGCCATCAGCCAACTAGCGGGTAGTGGAGAGACCCAGTACTTC.

This chain links TRBV4-1 with TRBJ2-7, with 8 bases aligning to TRBD2. The CDR3 totals 14 residues. Germline V gives CDR1 MGHRA, CDR2 YSYEKL. V gave up 0 bases and J gave up 4 bases; unmatched junction bases: 2. The CDR3 region is CASSQDREGYEQYF. Written as DNA, the CDR3 is TGCGCCAGCAGCCAAGATCGGGAGGGGTACGAGCAGTACTTC.

This chain connects TRBV5-1 to TRBJ1-2; the D is unclear. Looked up from germline, CDR1 is SGHRS and CDR2 is YFSETQ. Trimming removed 0 bases at V and 0 bases at J, with 15 bases between. This CDR3 comprises 17 residues. Written as DNA, the CDR3 is TGCGCCAGCAGCTTGGCGGGGAGCGGCTATTCTAACTATGGCTACACCTTC. The encoded protein is CASSLAGSGYSNYGYTF.

At least ten counts were recorded for this clonotype. The chain links TRBV10-3 to TRBJ1-1; D ambiguous. This CDR3 spans 14 amino acids. The germline gives CDR1 ENHRY, CDR2 SYGVKD. The V end was cut by 1 base, the J end by 8 bases, with 14 bases between. DNA for the CDR3: TGTGCCATCAGTGAGTGGGCCGAGCGGCTAGAAGCTTTCTTT. Protein product: CAISEWAERLEAFF.

The rearrangement links TRBV19 to TRBJ2-7; TRBD1 matches 7 bases. With 4 bases clipped from V and 3 bases from J, the junction kept 3 bases outside the gene matches. In germline, CDR1 is LNHDA, CDR2 SQIVND (reference sequence). This CDR3 comprises 13 residues. The CDR3 DNA reads as TGTGCCAGTAGTAGGCCAGGGGGCTACGAGCAGTACTTC. This encodes CASSRPGGYEQYF.

The CDR3 protein is CASTESGATDTQYF. The CDR3, as DNA: TGTGCCAGTACCGAATCGGGGGCCACAGATACGCAGTATTTT. The V and J genes are TRBV19 and TRBJ2-3, with D perhaps given as TRBD1 or TRBD2 (6 bases each). The CDR3 length is 14 residues. In germline, CDR1 is LNHDA, CDR2 SQIVND (reference sequence). V lost 7 bases to trimming and J lost 2 bases, with 13 bases between them.

The rearrangement links TRBV6-8 to TRBJ1-3, with D possibly being TRBD1 (5 bases). The germline V gene encodes CDR1 MNHGY and CDR2 SAAAGT. CDR3 length: 14 amino acids. The V end lost 7 bases, the J end lost 4 bases, and 14 bases lay between the germline ends. The CDR3 spells CASTQGGTGNTIYF. The CDR3 nucleotides are TGTGCCAGCACCCAGGGAGGGACCGGAAACACCATATATTTT.

The chain recombines TRBV23-1 with TRBJ1-1, with D perhaps matching TRBD1 (5 bases). TRBV23-1 carries the ORF label, with uncertain function. V was trimmed by 2 bases and J by 0 bases, leaving 16 bases between them. The CDR3 runs 17 residues. The CDR3 DNA reads TGCGCCAGCAGTCAACCTTCGCTAATAGGGGTGAACACTGAAGCTTTCTTT. This codes for CASSQPSLIGVNTEAFF.

This chain uses TRBV7-3 with TRBJ2-7, with D tentatively TRBD2 (5 bases). V gave up 0 bases and J gave up 8 bases, with 14 bases separating them. CDR1 and CDR2 from the germline V gene are SGHTA and FQGTGA. The CDR3 is 14 amino acids. The CDR3 loop is CASSLTGEAAKQYF. The CDR3, as DNA: TGTGCCAGCAGCTTAACAGGTGAAGCGGCGAAGCAGTACTTC.

This clonotype occurred many times. The CDR3 loop reads CASSLLTGANVLTF. In DNA form, the CDR3 reads TGTGCCAGCAGCTTACTAACTGGGGCCAACGTCCTGACTTTC. The chain has TRBV7-9 and TRBJ2-6; D ambiguous. Trimming took off 2 bases at V and 2 bases at J, with 4 bases between the two ends. Germline CDR1 is SEHNR and CDR2 is FQNEAQ (reference sequence). This CDR3 has 14 residues.

V is TRBV11-2 and J is TRBJ2-6, with 9 nucleotides matching TRBD2. V was pared by 5 bases and J by 0 bases, with 8 bases of the junction left unmatched. The CDR3 sequence is 18 residues long. CDR1 and CDR2 (germline): SGHAT, FQNNGV. This chain's CDR3 is CASSERLAARSGANVLTF. The CDR3 nucleotides are TGTGCCAGCAGCGAACGACTAGCGGCCCGCTCTGGGGCCAACGTCCTGACTTTC.

The chain links TRBV6-1 to TRBJ2-2; D not resolved. CDR3 length: 13 amino acids. V shed 7 bases and J shed 2 bases, with 8 bases lying between them. The germline V gene has CDR1 MNHNS and CDR2 SASEGT. The DNA for the CDR3 is TGTGCCAGCAAGACCTCAAACACCGGGGAGCTGTTTTTT. Translation gives CASKTSNTGELFF.

V is TRBV7-8 and J is TRBJ1-3, with D possibly being TRBD1 (5 bases). The CDR3 is 15 residues long. V dropped 8 bases and J dropped 4 bases, with 18 bases sitting between them. Germline CDR1 SGHVS, CDR2 FQNEAQ. Written as DNA, the CDR3 is TGTGCCAGCCGTTCAGGGCAGTCAGGCGGAAACACCATATATTTT. Protein sequence: CASRSGQSGGNTIYF.

V usage is TRBV7-2 and J usage is TRBJ2-7; D gene ambiguous. The germline V and J ends were trimmed by 8 bases and 6 bases, with 17 bases remaining between them. From germline, CDR1 is SGHTA and CDR2 FQGNSA. The CDR3 sequence is 13 residues long. The CDR3 nucleotides are TGTGCCAGCGCCTACCCCCAATCTAGCGAGCAGTACTTC. Its protein is CASAYPQSSEQYF.

This chain links TRBV28 with TRBJ2-6, with no clear D. Germline loops: CDR1 MDHEN, CDR2 SYDVKM. The CDR3 totals 15 residues. The V end lost 3 bases, the J end lost 3 bases, and 9 bases lay between the germline ends. CDR3: CASSFALRGANVLTF. The CDR3 coding sequence is TGTGCCAGCAGTTTTGCACTGCGTGGGGCCAACGTCCTGACTTTC.

This clonotype was counted between two and nine times. The V and J genes are TRBV28 and TRBJ2-2; D uncertain. The V end was cut by 2 bases, the J end by 7 bases, with 11 bases between. CDR1 and CDR2 from the germline V gene are MDHEN and SYDVKM. CDR3 length equals 14 residues. CDR3: CASSLRRANGELFF. The CDR3 DNA reads as TGTGCCAGCAGTTTAAGACGGGCCAACGGGGAGCTGTTTTTT.